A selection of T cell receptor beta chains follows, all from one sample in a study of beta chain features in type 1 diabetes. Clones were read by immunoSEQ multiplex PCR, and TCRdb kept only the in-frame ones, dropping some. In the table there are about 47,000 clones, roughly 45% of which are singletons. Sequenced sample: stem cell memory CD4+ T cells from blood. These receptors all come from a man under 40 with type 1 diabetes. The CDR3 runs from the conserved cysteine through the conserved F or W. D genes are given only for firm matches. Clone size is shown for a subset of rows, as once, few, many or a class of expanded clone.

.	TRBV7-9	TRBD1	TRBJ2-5	TGTGCCAGCAGCCCCCGATCAGGGGGAAGAACCCAAGAGACCCAGTACTTC	CASSPRSGGRTQETQYF
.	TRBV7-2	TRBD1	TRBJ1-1	TGTGCCAGCAGCTTCCAGGGGGGGAACACTGAAGCTTTCTTT	CASSFQGGNTEAFF
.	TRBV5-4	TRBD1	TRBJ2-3	TGTGCCAGCAGCTACCGACAGGGGGGTCTCACAGATACGCAGTATTTT	CASSYRQGGLTDTQYF
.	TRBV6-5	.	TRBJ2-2	TGTGCCAGCAGTTACTCGATGGGGCACACCGGGGAGCTGTTTTTT	CASSYSMGHTGELFF
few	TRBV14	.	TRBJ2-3	TGTGCCAGCCGGGAGGATACGCAGTATTTT	CASREDTQYF
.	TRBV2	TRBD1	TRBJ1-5	TGTGCCAGCAGTGAGGGGACAGGGTACCGGCCCCAGCATTTT	CASSEGTGYRPQHF
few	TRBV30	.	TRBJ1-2	TGTGCCTGGAGTGTACGGGTCGTAGGAAACCACGGTGGCTATGGCTACACCTTC	CAWSVRVVGNHGGYGYTF
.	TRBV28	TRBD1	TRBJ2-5	TGTGCCAGCAGTTTCCTTGACAGGGCCCAAGAGACCCAGTACTTC	CASSFLDRAQETQYF
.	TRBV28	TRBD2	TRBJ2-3	TGTGCCAGCAGTTTATTTCCGGGGGGGCGGGATACGCAGTATTTT	CASSLFPGGRDTQYF
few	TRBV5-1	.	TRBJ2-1	TGCGCCAGCAGCGTACCTCTTGGCGGGAATGAGCAGTTCTTC	CASSVPLGGNEQFF
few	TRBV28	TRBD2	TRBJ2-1	TGTGCCAGCACCTTGACTAGCGGGATGGATAATGAGCAGTTCTTC	CASTLTSGMDNEQFF
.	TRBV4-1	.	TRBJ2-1	TGCGCCAGCAGCCAAGCCGCTTCTAGATACAATGAGCAGTTCTTC	CASSQAASRYNEQFF
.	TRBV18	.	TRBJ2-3	TGTGCCAGCTCACACAACCCCCGGGGAGAAACAGATACGCAGTATTTT	CASSHNPRGETDTQYF
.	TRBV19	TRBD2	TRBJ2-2	TGTGCCACCACAGGTCCGGGACTAGCGGGAAACACCGGGGAGCTGTTTTTT	CATTGPGLAGNTGELFF
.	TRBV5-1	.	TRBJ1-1	TGCGCCAGCAGCTTGAAACAGAAGAACACTGAAGCTTTCTTT	CASSLKQKNTEAFF
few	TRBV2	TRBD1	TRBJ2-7	TGTGCCAGCAGGACACAGGGGGCGGCCTACGAGCAGTACTTC	CASRTQGAAYEQYF
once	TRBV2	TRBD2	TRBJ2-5	TGTGCCAGCAGTGGTGGAGCGGGAGGAGAGACCCAGTACTTC	CASSGGAGGETQYF
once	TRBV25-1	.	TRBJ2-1	TGTGCCAGCAGTGAATTGGGCCCAGAGCAGTTCTTC	CASSELGPEQFF
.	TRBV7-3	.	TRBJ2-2	TGTGCCAGCAGCTTAACGGGAGGCAACACCGGGGAGCTGTTTTTT	CASSLTGGNTGELFF
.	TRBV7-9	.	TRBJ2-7	TGTGCCAGCAGCTCGGGGGTTTCCTACGAGCAGTACTTC	CASSSGVSYEQYF
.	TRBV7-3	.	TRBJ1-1	TGTGCCAGCAGTTCCTGGGCGGGAACTGAAGCTTTCTTT	CASSSWAGTEAFF
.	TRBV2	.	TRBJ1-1	TGTGCCAGCAGTCCCTATCCAAACACTGAAGCTTTCTTT	CASSPYPNTEAFF
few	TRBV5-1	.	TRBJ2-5	TGCGCCAGCAACGCTTATGTCGGGGGAGATCAAGAGACCCAGTACTTC	CASNAYVGGDQETQYF
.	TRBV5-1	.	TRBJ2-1	TGCGCCAGCAACTTGGGGGCGGGGTACAATGAGCAGTTCTTC	CASNLGAGYNEQFF
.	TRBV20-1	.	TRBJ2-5	TGCAGTGCTAGAGATCGAGAGACCCAGTACTTC	CSARDRETQYF
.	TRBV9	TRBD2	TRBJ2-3	TGTGCCAGCAGCGGAGGGACTAGCGCATACTGGGGCACAGATACGCAGTATTTT	CASSGGTSAYWGTDTQYF
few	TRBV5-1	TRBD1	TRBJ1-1	TGCGCCAGCAGCTTGCCGGGACAGTCGCGACAGGGCACTGAAGCTTTCTTT	CASSLPGQSRQGTEAFF
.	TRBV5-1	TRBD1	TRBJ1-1	TGCGCCAGCAGCCTGATGGGACAGGGGGTATGGACTGAAGCTTTCTTT	CASSLMGQGVWTEAFF
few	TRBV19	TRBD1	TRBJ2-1	TGTGCCAGTAGTAGGGACAGGAGGAATGAGCAGTTCTTC	CASSRDRRNEQFF
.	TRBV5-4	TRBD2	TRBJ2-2	TGTGCCAGCAGGACGGGACTAGGGATCACCGGGGAGCTGTTTTTT	CASRTGLGITGELFF